One T cell receptor (beta chain) is described in this entry. Its antigen is undetermined. This entry is derived from a study of shared clonotypes between healthy human individuals. Overall study results and limits: Larger estimated richness was generally seen in naive subsets than in memory subsets. The study drew on few donors, limiting represented genetic and exposure-history diversity.

Genomic DNA of every subset was divided equally among multiple immunoSEQ plates. Here immunoSEQ multiplex PCR was the method, and the copy in TCRdb shows in-frame clones only, minus some. The table lists around 600,000 clones, roughly 97% of them singletons. Germline-derived CDR1 and CDR2 are SGHDT and YYEEEE. This CDR3 contains 14 residues. V was cut by 4 bases and J by 6 bases, with 16 bases left in between. The source material was naive CD4+ T cells sorted from blood. This sample's subset: CD45RA+ positively selected. The receptor was derived from a woman aged 25 to 45 in good health. This rearrangement joins TRBV5-6 to TRBJ1-2; D possibly corresponds to TRBD1 (5 bases). The CDR3 loop reads CASSPTTGPHGYTF. The CDR3 coding sequence is TGTGCCAGCAGCCCGACTACAGGCCCCCATGGCTACACCTTC. Full variable domain (rest looked up from reference TRBV5-6 and TRBJ1-2): DAGVTQSPTHLIKTRGQQVTLRCSPKSGHDTVSWYQQALGQGPQFIFQYYEEEERQRGNFPDRFSGHQFPNYSSELNVNALLLGDSALYLCASSPTTGPHGYTFGSGTRLTVV.